The 9 T cell receptor beta chains reported below all come from one sample, sequenced in a study of cytomegalovirus exposure and HLA in healthy donors. Primers for the PCR totalled 60 Vbeta and 13 Jbeta. Assay used: immunoSEQ multiplex PCR; TCRdb lists only in-frame clones, some missing. The data contain 100,000 to 120,000 clones, 80% to 85% of them seen just once; the ten biggest clones take up 6.9%. The specimen was PBMCs. These receptors originate from a man aged 30 to 39 in good health and CMV-seropositive.

This clone was counted once. The rearrangement links TRBV20-1 to TRBJ1-1; D uncertain. There are 10 residues in the CDR3. Trimming stripped 6 bases from V and 12 bases from J, with 14 bases between. CDR1 is DFQATT, CDR2 SNEGSKA, per germline (reference sequence). The CDR3 protein is CSAKDGGTFF. CDR3 nucleotide sequence: TGCAGTGCCAAGGATGGCGGGACTTTCTTT.

This clone was counted once. The gene calls are TRBV5-6 and TRBJ2-5; D is perhaps TRBD2 (5 bases). Trimming left V 3 bases short and J 4 bases short, with 19 bases between. Germline V lookup: CDR1 SGHDT, CDR2 YYEEEE. The CDR3 loop spans 16 amino acids. CDR3 protein: CASSSSRRTLRETQYF. CDR3 sequence (DNA): TGTGCCAGCAGCTCCTCCCGACGGACTTTAAGAGAGACCCAGTACTTC.

The V call is TRBV5-1, the J call TRBJ1-5, with 8 bases lining up with TRBD1. The V gene end was trimmed by 2 bases and the J gene end by 7 bases; junction bases not matched to a gene: 14. The CDR3 spans 17 residues. In germline, CDR1 is SGHRS, CDR2 YFSETQ. CDR3 amino acids: CASSFRETGEKRQPQHF. The CDR3 DNA follows: TGCGCCAGCAGCTTTCGAGAGACAGGGGAAAAAAGACAGCCCCAGCATTTT. The full variable domain, rest sourced from reference TRBV5-1 and TRBJ1-5, is KAGVTQTPRYLIKTRGQQVTLSCSPISGHRSVSWYQQTPGQGLQFLFEYFSETQRNKGNFPGRFSGRQFSNSRSEMNVSTLELGDSALYLCASSFRETGEKRQPQHFGDGTRLSIL.

V usage is TRBV5-1 and J usage is TRBJ1-5; 7 nucleotides agree with TRBD1. The junction had 7 bases not matched to a gene; V was cut back by 4 bases and J by 3 bases. Germline CDR1 and CDR2: SGHRS and YFSETQ. The CDR3 spans 15 residues. CDR3 sequence: CASSALGQDNQPQHF. The DNA for the CDR3 is TGCGCCAGCAGCGCGCTCGGACAGGACAATCAGCCCCAGCATTTT.

The V gene is TRBV23-1, the J gene TRBJ2-7; the D gene is possibly TRBD2 (5 bases). TRBV23-1 is an ORF for which the function is uncertain. The CDR3 is 17 residues long. Trimming stripped 6 bases from V and 0 bases from J, with 21 bases between. Here the CDR3 DNA reads TGCGCCAGCAGCCCGTCGAACCTGCGGGTTGACTCCTACGAGCAGTACTTC. The encoded protein is CASSPSNLRVDSYEQYF.

This rearrangement joins TRBV5-1 to TRBJ1-3; TRBD1 is a possible D gene (6 bases). With 4 bases removed from V and 0 bases from J, the gap between germline ends came to 14 bases. The CDR3 spans 16 residues. The V gene's germline CDR1 is SGHRS and CDR2 YFSETQ. CDR3 in amino acids: CASSPTGPLSGNTIYF. The CDR3 DNA reads as TGCGCCAGCAGCCCAACAGGGCCCCTCTCTGGAAACACCATATATTTT. Drawing the rest from reference TRBV5-1 and TRBJ1-3, the complete variable domain is KAGVTQTPRYLIKTRGQQVTLSCSPISGHRSVSWYQQTPGQGLQFLFEYFSETQRNKGNFPGRFSGRQFSNSRSEMNVSTLELGDSALYLCASSPTGPLSGNTIYFGEGSWLTVV.

This clone occurred once. This chain uses TRBV10-3 with TRBJ2-7, with a weak D call TRBD2 (5 bases). Trimming took off 7 bases at V and 2 bases at J, with 12 bases between the two ends. CDR1 and CDR2 (germline): ENHRY, SYGVKD. This CDR3 is 13 amino acids long. As DNA, the CDR3 is TGTGCCATCAAAGCGGAACTGACCTACGAGCAGTACTTC. It specifies CAIKAELTYEQYF.

V and J are TRBV9 and TRBJ2-5; TRBD2 matches at 10 bases. Trimming removed 0 bases from V and 2 bases from J; junction bases left unmatched: 4. Germline values: CDR1 SGDLS, CDR2 YYNGEE. This CDR3 has 16 residues. The CDR3 here is CASSVGIAGGQETQYF. The CDR3 coding sequence is TGTGCCAGCAGCGTAGGGATAGCGGGGGGTCAAGAGACCCAGTACTTC.

This clone was seen a handful of times. This may come from a read error, since a much larger clone is one base off. The chain combines TRBV7-2 with TRBJ1-4; the D is unclear. The CDR3 has 13 residues. The germline V and J ends were trimmed by 1 base and 4 bases, with 4 bases remaining between them. Germline assignment: CDR1 SGHTA and CDR2 FQGNSA. The CDR3 sequence: CASSLGSNEKLFF. The CDR3 region has the DNA TGTGCCAGCAGCTTAGGTAGTAATGAAAAACTGTTTTTT.